A single TCR beta chain is shown here with its context. Its antigen is still unknown. Expressed TCRB transcripts were sequenced because the entire RNA isolate underwent reverse transcription. Sequencing was performed with immunoSEQ multiplex PCR; in TCRdb, only in-frame clones are kept and a portion is missing. The data show under 850,000 clones, around an eighth seen once. Germline V gene lookup returns CDR1 SNHLY and CDR2 FYNNEI. V was clipped by 5 bases and J by 5 bases, with 30 bases between them. This CDR3 contains 19 residues. This sample was taken from a study of beta chain features in type 1 diabetes. The study, taken as a whole, reports: Cells with high TCR expression could be over-represented by cDNA sequencing. Patients and controls would be equally affected if PCR favored shorter templates. TCRB CDR3s from Type 1 diabetes patients were moderately but significantly shorter in all four CD4+ subsets.

Sequenced sample: naive CD4+ T cells from blood. The V and J genes are TRBV2 and TRBJ2-5; D is unclear. This receptor was obtained from a young man with type 1 diabetes. The CDR3 reads CASSPPVGRFAATRETQYF. The DNA of the CDR3 is TGTGCCAGCAGTCCCCCTGTTGGTCGGTTTGCAGCAACCCGGGAGACCCAGTACTTC. The full variable domain, with the rest looked up from reference TRBV2 and TRBJ2-5, is EPEVTQTPSHQVTQMGQEVILRCVPISNHLYFYWYRQILGQKVEFLVSFYNNEISEKSEIFDDQFSVERPDGSNFTLKIRSTKLEDSAMYFCASSPPVGRFAATRETQYFGPGTRLLVL.